The entry below gives a single T cell receptor beta chain sequence along with its context. This clonotype has ten or more counts. This receptor's antigen is unknown. No per-base quality is available; no much larger clone lies one base away. The method behind the library was RACE. The listed sequencing device is NextSeq 500. During library preparation, unique molecular identifiers were attached to individual cDNA molecules so that TCRs could be counted in a quantitative, reproducible way. For every blood RNA sample, sequencing covered both the TCR alpha and TCR beta chains. As for how the authors treated the data: Samples had a median of roughly 99,000 TCRs, with a range from about 23,224 to 750,000. The Decombinator software suite was used to annotate the V, J and CDR3 of the TCR reads. For the PS versus PT1 abundance plots, all samples were subsampled to the same number of TCRs (28,000). TCRs were defined as expanded if absent before sensitization and observed at least eight times at the 2-week time point. TCRdb redid the processing of the public reads, applying fastp at Q25 and MiXCR, and retained in-frame beta chains. Each entry merges the rows of one CDR3 protein and shows their most common DNA and genes. The V and J calls follow TCRdb's processing rather than the paper's. A total of about 100,000 distinct CDR3 sequences appear in this sample, more than 9.5% of them only once. The ten largest clonotypes hold about 3% of the sample.

This record comes from a study of human T cells and chemical hapten exposure (dated by TCRdb to about 2021). Concerning the study at large: For sensitization, 2% DPC in acetone was applied to a roughly 2 cm by roughly 2 cm area of upper inner arm skin. Weekly therapeutic DPC doses were additionally applied to the scalp of patients throughout the roughly 26-week study period. Patch testing on the upper back used Finn chambers containing 0.01% DPC, with scoring done after 6 days according to International Contact Dermatitis Research Group standards. Alopecia areata with under or over 50% scalp involvement, alopecia totalis and alopecia universalis were represented in the patient cohort, which was mostly female. The libraries were sequenced as a pool, and the TCR yield per sample differed mostly because of small variations in library volumes within the pool. Peripheral blood TCR repertoire changes were tracked in vivo in alopecia patients during primary and secondary sensitization to the hapten diphenylcyclopropenone (DPC). Blood was sampled from patients pre-sensitization (week 0) and at 2, 6 and about 24 weeks after DPC sensitization. Blood for TCR sequencing was provided by twenty-nine alopecia patients at one to four time points (pre-sensitization, 2, 6 and 24 weeks). Beyond this particular receptor, the publication reports: Repeated subsampling changed both the strength of the expansion versus patch-test correlation and the threshold at which that correlation became significant. Alopecia, a presumed autoimmune disease, was present in all patients, so the immune response of the patients might differ from that of healthy individuals. The number of PT1 expanded TCRs positively correlated with patch test score, significant at thresholds 8, 16 and 32 but not 4. DPC sensitization did not change the number of TCRs with a frequency above 1 in 1000, and there was no evidence of changes in global repertoire structure. Compared with pre-sensitization or healthy control sets, expanded TCRs formed significantly more large CDR3 similarity clusters, which is consistent with antigen-driven responses.

According to the study, the label for this sample's time point signals: patch test 2, 6 weeks after DPC sensitization. What the treatment or condition label conveys for this sample: therapeutic diphenylcyclopropenone sensitization with weekly scalp DPC. At each patch-test visit, blood was drawn before the patch test was applied. Eligible patients were aged 18 to 70, diagnosed with alopecia, deemed suitable for DPC therapy, and excluded if pregnant. Unfractionated whole blood was collected in Tempus Blood RNA tubes, and total RNA was extracted from that blood. V was cut back by 2 bases and J by 1 base, leaving a gap of 8 bases between them. CDR1 WSHSY and CDR2 SAAADI were looked up in the germline V gene. The CDR3 sequence holds 14 residues, the cysteine and phenylalanine included. The DNA shown is the 42-base CDR3, in frame from base 1.

The specimen comprised whole blood, sampled in connection with sensitization to the hapten diphenylcyclopropenone (DPC). The rearrangement combines TRBV10-2 with TRBJ1-1; confidence is insufficient to name the D gene. This receptor was identified in a woman aged 35 to 49 with alopecia areata. Some clones in this sample may be carry-over from other donors' samples. CDR3 loop: CASSEAVKNTEAFF. The DNA sequence is TGCGCCAGCAGTGAGGCAGTCAAGAACACTGAAGCTTTCTTT.